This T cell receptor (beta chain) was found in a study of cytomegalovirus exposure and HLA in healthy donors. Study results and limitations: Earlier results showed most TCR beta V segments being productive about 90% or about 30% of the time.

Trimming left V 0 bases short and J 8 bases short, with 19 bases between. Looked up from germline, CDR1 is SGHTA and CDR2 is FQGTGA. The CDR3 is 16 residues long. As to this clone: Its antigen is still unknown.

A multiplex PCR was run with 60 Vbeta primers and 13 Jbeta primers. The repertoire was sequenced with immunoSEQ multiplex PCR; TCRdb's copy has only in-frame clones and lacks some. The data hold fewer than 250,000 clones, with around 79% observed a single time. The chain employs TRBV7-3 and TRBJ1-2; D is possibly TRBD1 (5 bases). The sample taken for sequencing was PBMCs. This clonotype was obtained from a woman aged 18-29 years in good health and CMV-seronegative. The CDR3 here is CASSLTGAGRFGGYTF. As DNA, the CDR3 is TGTGCCAGCAGCTTAACAGGTGCAGGGCGGTTCGGGGGCTACACCTTC.